This TCR beta chain comes out of a study of memory CD4+ T cells and cytomegalovirus serostatus. The sample holds a few counts of this clone. What it binds is unknown. Single viable CD3+CD4+CD8-CD45RO+ cells were sorted as the memory CD4+ T cells. Serum IgG to CMV pp150, pp28, p38 and p52 defined serostatus. Measured with immunoSEQ multiplex PCR; TCRdb has only the in-frame clones, and not every one. Here the sample spans about 44,000 clones, over 65% being singletons. Findings of the study overall: About 40% of the roughly 150 known CMV-associated TCRbeta sequences appeared in CD4+ memory.

This CDR3 is built from 14 residues. V dropped 4 bases and J dropped 2 bases, with 12 bases sitting between them. Germline V lookup: CDR1 ENHRY, CDR2 SYGVKD. The chain links TRBV10-3 to TRBJ2-7; D is possibly TRBD1 (6 bases). Sequencing was carried out using memory CD4+ T cells from blood. This clonotype was sampled from an adult in good health and CMV-seronegative. The CDR3 DNA is TGTGCCATCAGTGGAGGCCAGGGGCCCTACGAGCAGTACTTC. Its protein is CAISGGQGPYEQYF.